These T cell receptor beta chains were read from a single sample in a study of shared clonotypes between healthy human individuals. The repertoire was sequenced with immunoSEQ multiplex PCR; TCRdb's copy has only in-frame clones and lacks some. The table has roughly 700,000 clones, over 65% seen once. What was sequenced was memory CD4+ T cells sorted from blood. The receptor set was obtained from a woman aged 25 to 45 in good health. CDR3s include the opening cysteine and the closing phenylalanine or tryptophan. Each record gives: V gene, CDR3 protein.

TRBV14 CASSPNGGLLVTDTQYF
TRBV11-2 CASSAGQGYQPQHF
TRBV11-3 CASSLSGEETQYF
TRBV28 CAIGTAGIEAFF
TRBV28 CASSLGPLANTGELFF
TRBV5-1 CASSLEGTSVNEQFF
TRBV5-1 CASSLDSGETQYF
TRBV5-1 CASSSRDRPGETQYF
TRBV5-1 CASRIGTADGYTF
TRBV6-5 CASSSQGLWYGYTF
TRBV7-9 CASGSLAVGGYTF
TRBV10-2 CASRQERGEVGYEQYF
TRBV5-1 CASSRSGSLVYEQYF
TRBV27 CASSLSRRLGEQYF
TRBV6-6 CASSYPPNDVSYEQYF
TRBV6-6 CASSYSTGKETQYF
TRBV5-1 CASSLPGLPYEQYF
TRBV10-2 CASSGPGRGAFF
TRBV5-1 CASSQRVLPDTQYF
TRBV15 CATSRGVEDNEQFF
TRBV18 CASSQGEAKNIQYF
TRBV5-3 CARSLWVGREITDTQYF
TRBV6-1 CASSRNNEQFF
TRBV29-1 CSVDRGVGSLQETQYF
TRBV5-1 CASSFGGAYEQYF
TRBV27 CASSQGYSNQPQHF
TRBV20-1 CSARDRTKYF
TRBV4-2 CASSFGQGAGGTQYF
TRBV4-1 CASRPQGRGRGLQETQYF